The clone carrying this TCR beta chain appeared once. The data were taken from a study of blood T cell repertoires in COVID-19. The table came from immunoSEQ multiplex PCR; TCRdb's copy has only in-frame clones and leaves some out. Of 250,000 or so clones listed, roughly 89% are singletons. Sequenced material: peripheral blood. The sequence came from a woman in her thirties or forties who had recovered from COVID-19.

CDR3 residues: CASSQNRVGALHF. In DNA form, the CDR3 reads TGCGCCAGCAGCCAAAACAGGGTTGGAGCCCTCCACTTT. The chain combines TRBV4-3 with TRBJ1-6; TRBD1 is a possible D gene (6 bases). The V end was cut by 2 bases, the J end by 14 bases, with 13 bases between. There are 13 residues in the CDR3. From germline, CDR1 is LGHNA and CDR2 YSLEER.